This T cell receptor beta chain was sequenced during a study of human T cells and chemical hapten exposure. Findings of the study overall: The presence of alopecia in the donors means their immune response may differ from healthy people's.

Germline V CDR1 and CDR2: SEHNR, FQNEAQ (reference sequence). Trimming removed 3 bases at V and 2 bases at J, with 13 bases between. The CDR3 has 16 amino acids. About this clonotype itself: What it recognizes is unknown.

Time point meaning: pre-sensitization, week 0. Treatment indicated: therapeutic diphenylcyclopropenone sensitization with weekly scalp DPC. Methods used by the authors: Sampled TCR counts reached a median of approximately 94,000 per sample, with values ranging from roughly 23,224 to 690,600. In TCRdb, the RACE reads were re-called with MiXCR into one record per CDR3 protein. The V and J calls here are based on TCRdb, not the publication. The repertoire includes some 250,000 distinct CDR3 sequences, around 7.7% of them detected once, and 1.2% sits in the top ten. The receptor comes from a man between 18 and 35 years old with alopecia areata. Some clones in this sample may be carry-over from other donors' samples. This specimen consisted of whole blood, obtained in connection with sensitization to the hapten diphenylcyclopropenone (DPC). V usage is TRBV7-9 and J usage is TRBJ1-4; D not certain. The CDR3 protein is CASSLRSGLTNEKLFF. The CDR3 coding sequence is TGTGCCAGCAGCTTGAGATCCGGGCTCACTAATGAAAAACTGTTTTTT.